Listed below are T cell receptor beta chains from one sample, sequenced in a study of blood T cells in healthy people across ages. TCRdb ran MiXCR on the 5' RACE reads and lists one entry per CDR3 protein. This table holds about 1.8 million distinct CDR3 sequences, about 50% found once. Sequenced material: blood. These receptors originate from a middle-aged woman in good health. Both conserved end residues are part of each CDR3.

TRBV6-2/TRBV6-3	TRBJ2-3	CASSFRITSTSTDTQYF
TRBV6-2/TRBV6-3	TRBJ1-2	CASRTRGGSYGYTF
TRBV7-2	TRBJ1-1	CASSLRINTEAFF
TRBV9	TRBJ2-5	CASSVAPGLDRRGETQYF
TRBV18	-	CASSLSPRAANEQYF
TRBV28	TRBJ2-1	CASGTRDRGPINEQFF
TRBV6-6	TRBJ2-5	CASGGTLETQYF
TRBV5-1	TRBJ1-2	CASSLGSGHATGGYTF
TRBV28	TRBJ2-6	CASRTGGANVLTF
TRBV7-2	TRBJ1-4	CASSLAFTNEKLFF
TRBV28	TRBJ1-6	CATIGAGSYNSPLHF
TRBV27	TRBJ2-7	CASSPRDRPLYEQYF
TRBV7-9	-	CASSFTTEGQGVETQYF
TRBV28	TRBJ1-2	CASSARGYMGYTF
TRBV28	TRBJ2-1	CASSLRGAEQFF
TRBV3-1	TRBJ1-5	CASSREGLNQPQHF